These 22 T cell receptor beta chains came from one sample sequenced in a study of shared clonotypes between healthy human individuals. TCRdb keeps only in-frame clones here, not all; method: immunoSEQ multiplex PCR. The sample lists under 1,100,000 clones, about 77% occurring once. The material sequenced was memory CD4+ T cells sorted from blood. The sample's subset: CD45RA-negative fraction. Every receptor here comes from a man between 18 and 29 years old in good health.

The rearrangement links TRBV6-1 to TRBJ2-7; possibly TRBD1 for D (7 bases). The V gene's germline CDR1 is MNHNS and CDR2 SASEGT. With 6 bases removed from V and 5 bases from J, the gap between germline ends came to 17 bases. This CDR3 has 14 residues. The CDR3 coding sequence is TGTGCCAGCAGGCCCAGTGCAGGGGGGAACGAGCAGTACTTC. Its protein product is CASRPSAGGNEQYF.

CDR3 bases: TGCGCCAGCAGGAAAGGGGACTCCTCCACCTACGAGCAGTACTTC. This encodes CASRKGDSSTYEQYF. V is TRBV4-1 and J is TRBJ2-7; maybe TRBD2 (6 bases). The V end lost 6 bases, the J end lost 2 bases, and 17 bases lay between the germline ends. CDR1 and CDR2 from the germline V gene are MGHRA and YSYEKL. The length of the CDR3 is 15 residues.

This clone has only one observation. The J gene is TRBJ2-1, the V gene TRBV27; TRBD2 matches at 8 bases. Trimming took 6 bases from V and 7 from J; bases not matched to a gene: 5. Germline V CDR1 and CDR2: MNHEY, SMNVEV (reference sequence). CDR3 length: 13 residues. In DNA form, the CDR3 reads TGTGCCAGCAGCCGACTAGCGCTGAATGAGCAGTTCTTC. This gives the protein CASSRLALNEQFF.

The genes are TRBV9 and TRBJ1-1; D gene uncertain. V lost 4 bases and J 4 bases, leaving 17 bases between the germline ends. Per germline, CDR1 SGDLS and CDR2 YYNGEE. The CDR3 is 15 residues long. The CDR3 loop is CASSPRAAIGTEAFF. The CDR3 DNA reads TGTGCCAGCAGCCCCCGCGCCGCGATTGGCACTGAAGCTTTCTTT.

This chain connects TRBV2 to TRBJ1-4; 7 nucleotides align to TRBD1. Germline V CDR1 and CDR2: SNHLY, FYNNEI. Losses at the gene ends were 6 bases for V and 5 bases for J; bases not matched to a gene: 9. This CDR3 region has 15 residues. CDR3 bases: TGTGCCAGCAGGCTAACAGGGGTACAAAATGAAAAACTGTTTTTT. As protein: CASRLTGVQNEKLFF.

This chain joins TRBV7-2 and TRBJ1-2; 7 nucleotides match TRBD1. The CDR3 loop spans 15 amino acids. J gave up 3 bases and V 7 bases, and 11 bases lay outside the gene matches. Germline V gives CDR1 SGHTA, CDR2 FQGNSA. CDR3 nucleotide sequence: TGTGCCAGCACCCTTAACAGGGGATCCGACTATGGCTACACCTTC. Protein product: CASTLNRGSDYGYTF.

The V gene is TRBV30, the J gene TRBJ1-4, with TRBD1 matching 7 bases. The CDR3 is 13 amino acids. The trim removed 3 bases at V and 8 bases at J, leaving 6 bases unmatched. CDR1 is GTSNPN, CDR2 SVGIG, per germline (reference sequence). CDR3 sequence (DNA): TGTGCCTGGAGGAGGGGGCTGGGAGAAAAACTGTTTTTT. The encoded protein is CAWRRGLGEKLFF. The full variable domain, in which reference TRBV30 and TRBJ1-4 provide the parts outside the CDR3, is SQTIHQWPATLVQPVGSPLSLECTVEGTSNPNLYWYRQAAGRGLQLLFYSVGIGQISSEVPQNLSASRPQDRQFILSSKKLLLSDSGFYLCAWRRGLGEKLFFGSGTQLSVL.

The chain combines TRBV5-1 with TRBJ1-6; 12 nucleotides agree with TRBD1. The J segment lost 6 bases and the V segment lost 3 bases, leaving 10 bases of the junction unmatched. Germline-derived CDR1 and CDR2 are SGHRS and YFSETQ. The length of the CDR3 is 18 residues. Here the CDR3 DNA reads TGCGCCAGCAGCTCCGGGACAGGGGGCGTTTCTTTTAATTCACCCCTCCACTTT. Translating gives CASSSGTGGVSFNSPLHF.

The V gene is TRBV7-2, the J gene TRBJ1-2; 9 bases are a match to TRBD1. Germline assignment: CDR1 SGHTA and CDR2 FQGNSA. The CDR3 is 16 residues long. V gave up 3 bases and J gave up 0 bases; unmatched junction bases: 5. For the CDR3, the DNA is TGTGCCAGCAGCTTCGGGACAGGGCCTGCTAACTATGGCTACACCTTC. The encoded protein is CASSFGTGPANYGYTF.

The chain is built from TRBV6-1 and TRBJ1-2, with 9 bases identical to TRBD1. This CDR3 is built from 15 residues. V lost 4 bases, J lost 4 bases, and 7 bases stayed unmatched. The germline V gene has CDR1 MNHNS and CDR2 SASEGT. CDR3 sequence reads: CASSGGQGIAYGYTF. The CDR3 bases are TGTGCCAGCAGTGGCGGACAGGGGATTGCCTATGGCTACACCTTC.

The gene calls are TRBV18 and TRBJ2-5, with D uncertain. The CDR3 contains 14 residues. Germline loops: CDR1 KGHSH, CDR2 LQKENI. Trimming stripped 1 base from V and 5 bases from J, with 11 bases between. The CDR3 DNA sequence: TGTGCCAGCTCACCACGTAGCAGCATTGAGACCCAGTACTTC. Translating it yields CASSPRSSIETQYF.

There are a few counts of this clone. The chain combines TRBV5-8 with TRBJ2-5, with a weak D call TRBD2 (6 bases). Germline V lookup: CDR1 SGHTS, CDR2 YDEGEE. CDR3 length: 15 residues. The V end lost 4 bases, the J end lost 0 bases, and 13 bases lay between the germline ends. This CDR3 is CASSPGLTYQETQYF. CDR3 sequence (DNA): TGTGCCAGCAGCCCGGGACTCACGTACCAAGAGACCCAGTACTTC.

CDR3 residues: CASSPPNGGTGELFF. The CDR3 region has the DNA TGTGCCAGCTCACCACCGAACGGGGGCACCGGGGAGCTGTTTTTT. The chain recombines TRBV18 with TRBJ2-2, with TRBD2 as a possible D gene (6 bases). V gave up 0 bases and J gave up 4 bases, with 9 bases separating them. CDR1 and CDR2 (germline): KGHSH, LQKENI. The CDR3 consists of 15 residues.

The genes are TRBV6-6 and TRBJ2-7, with D perhaps matching TRBD2 (6 bases). The CDR3 loop spans 11 amino acids. Trimming shortened V by 11 bases and J by 2 bases, and 10 bases separated the two germline ends. CDR1 and CDR2 from the germline V gene are MNHNY and SVGAGI (reference sequence). CDR3 amino acids: CAAGQTYEQYF. In nucleotides, the CDR3 is TGTGCCGCGGGGCAGACCTACGAGCAGTACTTC.

This chain uses TRBV6-6 with TRBJ2-7, with TRBD1 as a possible D gene (5 bases). The germline V gene has CDR1 MNHNY and CDR2 SVGAGI (reference sequence). The CDR3 is 14 residues long. Trimming pared 7 bases from V and 0 bases from J, leaving 13 bases between. CDR3 in DNA: TGTGCCAGCACCCTGGGGCCAAGCTCCTACGAGCAGTACTTC. Its translation: CASTLGPSSYEQYF.

The genes are TRBV28 and TRBJ2-3; D uncertain. The CDR3 runs to 14 residues. The germline gives CDR1 MDHEN, CDR2 SYDVKM. Deletions cut 3 bases from V and 2 bases from J, with 9 bases between. The CDR3 spells CASSFSTSTDTQYF. In nucleotides, the CDR3 is TGTGCCAGCAGTTTCAGTACTTCCACAGATACGCAGTATTTT. Based on the CDR3 plus reference TRBV28 and TRBJ2-3, the full variable domain is DVKVTQSSRYLVKRTGEKVFLECVQDMDHENMFWYRQDPGLGLRLIYFSYDVKMKEKGDIPEGYSVSREKKERFSLILESASTNQTSMYLCASSFSTSTDTQYFGPGTRLTVL.

The chain employs TRBV19 and TRBJ1-2; TRBD1 agrees at 7 bases. Germline lookup yields CDR1 LNHDA and CDR2 SQIVND (reference sequence). V shed 5 bases, J shed 5 bases, and the junction held 17 bases outside the gene matches. This CDR3 is built from 17 residues. In DNA, the CDR3 is TGTGCCAGTAGTTCAGGGTCCGGGACAGATCGTTTTTATGGCTACACCTTC. Protein: CASSSGSGTDRFYGYTF.

The V and J genes are TRBV7-2 and TRBJ1-3, with D uncertain. The CDR3 consists of 15 residues. V shed 1 base and J shed 0 bases, with 7 bases lying between them. Germline V gene data show CDR1 as SGHTA and CDR2 as FQGNSA. DNA of the CDR3: TGTGCCAGCAGCTTAGTAGCGTCCTCTGGAAACACCATATATTTT. It codes for CASSLVASSGNTIYF.

This chain uses TRBV25-1 with TRBJ1-2, with 12 bases that match TRBD1. The CDR3 totals 16 residues. The germline CDR1 and CDR2 sequences are MGHDK and SYGVNS. With 1 base clipped from V and 7 bases from J, the junction kept 7 bases outside the gene matches. The CDR3 spells CASSEFGTGGLFGYTF. CDR3 bases: TGTGCCAGCAGTGAATTCGGGACAGGGGGCTTGTTTGGCTACACCTTC.

This clone came up once. This chain links TRBV9 with TRBJ1-1, with D perhaps TRBD1 (6 bases). Germline V lookup: CDR1 SGDLS, CDR2 YYNGEE. The V end was cut by 4 bases, the J end by 7 bases, with 14 bases between. The CDR3 consists of 13 residues. The CDR3 loop reads CASSTGTISEAFF. The DNA of the CDR3 is TGTGCCAGCAGCACCGGGACAATAAGTGAAGCTTTCTTT.

V is TRBV6-5 and J is TRBJ2-7; D tentatively fits TRBD1 or TRBD2 (5 bases each). This CDR3 spans 15 amino acids. Germline lookup yields CDR1 MNHEY and CDR2 SVGAGI. Trimming left V 2 bases short and J 2 bases short, with 13 bases between. The CDR3 coding sequence is TGTGCCAGCAGTTACGACGGGCAGGGACCCTACGAGCAGTACTTC. Translating it yields CASSYDGQGPYEQYF.

The V and J genes are TRBV5-1 and TRBJ2-7; 12 nucleotides line up with TRBD2. The CDR3 spans 15 residues. V shed 5 bases and J 3 bases; nucleotides not matched to a gene: 6. In germline, CDR1 is SGHRS, CDR2 YFSETQ. The CDR3 nucleotides are TGCGCCAGCAGACGGACTAGCGGGATCCTCTACGAGCAGTACTTC. Translating gives CASRRTSGILYEQYF.